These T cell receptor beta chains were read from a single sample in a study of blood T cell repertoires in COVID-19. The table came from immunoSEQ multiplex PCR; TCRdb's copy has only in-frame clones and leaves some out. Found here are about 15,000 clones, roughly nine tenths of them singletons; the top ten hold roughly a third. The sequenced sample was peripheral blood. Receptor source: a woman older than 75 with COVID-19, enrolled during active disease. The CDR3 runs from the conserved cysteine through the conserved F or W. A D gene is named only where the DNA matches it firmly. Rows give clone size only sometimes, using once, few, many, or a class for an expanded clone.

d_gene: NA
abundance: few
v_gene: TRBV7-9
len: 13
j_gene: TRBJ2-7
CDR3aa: CASSPRQTYEQYF
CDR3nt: TGTGCCAGCAGCCCGCGACAGACCTACGAGCAGTACTTC

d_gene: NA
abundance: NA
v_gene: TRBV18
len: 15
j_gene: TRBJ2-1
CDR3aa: CASSPPRTLDNEQFF
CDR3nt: TGTGCCAGCTCACCACCGAGGACTTTAGACAATGAGCAGTTCTTC

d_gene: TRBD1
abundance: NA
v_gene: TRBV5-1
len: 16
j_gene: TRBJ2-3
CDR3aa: CASSFPPGQGPDTQYF
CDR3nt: TGCGCCAGCAGCTTTCCTCCGGGACAGGGCCCAGATACGCAGTATTTT

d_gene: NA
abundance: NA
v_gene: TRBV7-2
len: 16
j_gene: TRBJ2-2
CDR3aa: CASSSRRLGGTGELFF
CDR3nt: TGTGCCAGCAGCTCCCGTCGGCTCGGGGGTACCGGGGAGCTGTTTTTT

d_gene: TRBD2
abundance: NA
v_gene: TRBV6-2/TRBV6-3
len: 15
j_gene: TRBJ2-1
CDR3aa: CASSSYSGRASVQFF
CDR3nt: TGTGCCAGCAGCTCCTATAGCGGGAGGGCCTCTGTGCAGTTCTTC

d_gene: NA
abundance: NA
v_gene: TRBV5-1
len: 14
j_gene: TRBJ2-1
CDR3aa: CASSLVTRLNEQFF
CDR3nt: TGCGCCAGCAGCTTGGTTACTAGGCTCAATGAGCAGTTCTTC

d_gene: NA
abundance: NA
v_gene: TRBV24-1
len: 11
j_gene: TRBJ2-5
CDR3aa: CATSDYGTQYF
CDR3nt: TGTGCCACCAGTGATTACGGGACCCAGTACTTC

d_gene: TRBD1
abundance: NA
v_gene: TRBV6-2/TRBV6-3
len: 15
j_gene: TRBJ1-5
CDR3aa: CASSKDRAYNQPQHF
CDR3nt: TGTGCCAGCAGTAAAGACAGGGCATACAATCAGCCCCAGCATTTT

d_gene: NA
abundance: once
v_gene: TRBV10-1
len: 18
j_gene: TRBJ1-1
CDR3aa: CASSQIRASLLMNTEAFF
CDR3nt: TGCGCCAGCAGTCAGATCAGGGCCAGCCTCTTAATGAACACTGAAGCTTTCTTT

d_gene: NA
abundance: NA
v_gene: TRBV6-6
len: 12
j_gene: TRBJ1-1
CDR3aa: CASSYVDTEAFF
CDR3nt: TGTGCCAGCAGCTATGTTGACACTGAAGCTTTCTTT

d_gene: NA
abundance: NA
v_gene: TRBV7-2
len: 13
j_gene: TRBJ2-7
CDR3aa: CASSLARFYEQYF
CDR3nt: TGTGCCAGCAGCTTAGCCAGGTTCTACGAGCAGTACTTC

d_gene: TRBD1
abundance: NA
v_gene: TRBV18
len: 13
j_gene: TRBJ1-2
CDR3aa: CASSLQGAPGYTF
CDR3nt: TGTGCCAGCTCACTACAGGGGGCTCCCGGCTACACCTTC

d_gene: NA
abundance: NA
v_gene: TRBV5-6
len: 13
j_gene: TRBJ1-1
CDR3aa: CASSLGVETEAFF
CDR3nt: TGTGCCAGCAGCTTGGGCGTTGAGACTGAAGCTTTCTTT

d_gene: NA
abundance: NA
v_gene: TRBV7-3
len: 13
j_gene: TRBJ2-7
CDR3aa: CASSRSALEEQYF
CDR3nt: TGTGCCAGCAGCCGATCCGCCCTGGAGGAGCAGTACTTC

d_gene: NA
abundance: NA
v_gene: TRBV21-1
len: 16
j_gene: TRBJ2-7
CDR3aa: CASRPRGREGPYEQYF
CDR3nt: TGTGCCAGCAGACCTAGGGGGCGGGAGGGCCCCTACGAGCAGTACTTC

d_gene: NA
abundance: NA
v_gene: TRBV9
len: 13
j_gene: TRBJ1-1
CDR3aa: CASSVGYTTEAFF
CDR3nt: TGTGCCAGCAGCGTAGGGTACACCACTGAAGCTTTCTTT

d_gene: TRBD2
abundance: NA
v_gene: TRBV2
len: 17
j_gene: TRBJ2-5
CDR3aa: CASSRWTSGETQETQYF
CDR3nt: TGTGCCAGCAGTCGTTGGACTAGCGGGGAGACACAAGAGACCCAGTACTTC

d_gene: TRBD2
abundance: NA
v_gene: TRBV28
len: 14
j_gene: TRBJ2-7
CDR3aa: CASQRAGAIYEQYF
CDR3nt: TGTGCCAGCCAACGAGCGGGAGCCATCTACGAGCAGTACTTC

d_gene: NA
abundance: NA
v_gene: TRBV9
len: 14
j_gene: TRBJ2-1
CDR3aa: CASSFRQDYNEQFF
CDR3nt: TGTGCCAGCAGCTTCCGACAGGACTACAATGAGCAGTTCTTC

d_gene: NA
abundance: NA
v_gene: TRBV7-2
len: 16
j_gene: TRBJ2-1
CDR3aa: CASSLVSRGGNNEQFF
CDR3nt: TGTGCCAGCAGCTTAGTATCCAGGGGCGGTAACAATGAGCAGTTCTTC

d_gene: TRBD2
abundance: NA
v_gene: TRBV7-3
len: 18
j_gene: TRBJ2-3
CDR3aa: CASSKTSGRPSDTDTQYF
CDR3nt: TGTGCCAGCAGCAAGACTAGCGGGAGGCCTAGCGACACAGATACGCAGTATTTT

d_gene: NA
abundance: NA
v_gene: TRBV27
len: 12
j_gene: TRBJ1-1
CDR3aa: CASSLSRAEAFF
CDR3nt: TGTGCCAGCAGTTTAAGCAGGGCTGAAGCTTTCTTT

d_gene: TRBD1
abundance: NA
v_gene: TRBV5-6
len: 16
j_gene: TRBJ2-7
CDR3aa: CASSPPRRTGLDEQYF
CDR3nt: TGTGCCAGCAGCCCCCCCCGCAGGACAGGGCTCGACGAGCAGTACTTC

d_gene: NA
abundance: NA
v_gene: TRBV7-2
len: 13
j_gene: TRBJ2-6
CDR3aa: CANQFSGANVLTF
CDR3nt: TGTGCCAACCAGTTTTCTGGGGCCAACGTCCTGACTTTC

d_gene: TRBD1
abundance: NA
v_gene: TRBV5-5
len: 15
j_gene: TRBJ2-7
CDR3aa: CASSLTGGISYEQYF
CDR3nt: TGTGCCAGCAGCTTGACAGGGGGCATTTCCTACGAGCAGTACTTC

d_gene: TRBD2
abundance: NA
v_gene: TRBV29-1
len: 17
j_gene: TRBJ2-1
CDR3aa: CSVELAGPPFSYNEQFF
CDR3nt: TGCAGCGTGGAACTAGCGGGGCCCCCCTTCTCCTACAATGAGCAGTTCTTC

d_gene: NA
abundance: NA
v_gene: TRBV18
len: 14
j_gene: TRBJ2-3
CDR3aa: CASSPIQGPDTQYF
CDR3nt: TGTGCCAGCTCACCAATACAGGGACCAGATACGCAGTATTTT

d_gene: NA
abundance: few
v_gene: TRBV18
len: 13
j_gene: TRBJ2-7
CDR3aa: CASSPHPGYEQYF
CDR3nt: TGTGCCAGCTCACCACACCCCGGCTACGAGCAGTACTTC

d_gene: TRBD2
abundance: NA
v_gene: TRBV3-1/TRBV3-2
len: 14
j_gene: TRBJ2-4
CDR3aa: CASSQTSGGDIQYF
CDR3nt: TGTGCCAGCAGCCAGACTAGCGGAGGCGACATTCAGTACTTC

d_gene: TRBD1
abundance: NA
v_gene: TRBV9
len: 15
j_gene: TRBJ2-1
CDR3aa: CASSVVGQGLDEQFF
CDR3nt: TGTGCCAGCAGCGTAGTCGGACAGGGTTTGGATGAGCAGTTCTTC

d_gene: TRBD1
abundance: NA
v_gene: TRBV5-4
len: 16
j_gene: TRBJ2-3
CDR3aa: CASSLANRGSTDTQYF
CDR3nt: TGTGCCAGCAGCTTGGCGAACAGGGGTAGCACAGATACGCAGTATTTT

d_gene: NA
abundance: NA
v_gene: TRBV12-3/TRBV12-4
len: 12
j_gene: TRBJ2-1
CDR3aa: CASSLLYNEQFF
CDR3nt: TGTGCCAGCAGTTTACTCTACAATGAGCAGTTCTTC

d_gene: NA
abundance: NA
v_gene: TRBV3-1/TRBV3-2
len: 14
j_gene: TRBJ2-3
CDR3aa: CAKDARGSRDTQYF
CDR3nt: TGTGCCAAAGACGCGAGGGGGTCCCGAGATACGCAGTATTTT

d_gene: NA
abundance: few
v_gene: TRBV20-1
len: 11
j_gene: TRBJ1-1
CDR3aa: CSARKGAEAFF
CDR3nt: TGCAGTGCCCGGAAGGGAGCTGAAGCTTTCTTT

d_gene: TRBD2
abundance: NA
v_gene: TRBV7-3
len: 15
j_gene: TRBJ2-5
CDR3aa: CASSPTSGRSETQYF
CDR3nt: TGTGCCAGCAGCCCGACTAGCGGGCGGTCGGAGACCCAGTACTTC

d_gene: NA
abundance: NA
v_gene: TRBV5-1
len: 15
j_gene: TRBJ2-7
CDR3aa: CASSLGDSPTREQYF
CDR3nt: TGCGCCAGCAGCTTGGGAGACAGCCCTACGCGCGAGCAGTACTTC

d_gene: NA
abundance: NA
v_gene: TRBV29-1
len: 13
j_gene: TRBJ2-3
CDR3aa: CSVVVGATDTQYF
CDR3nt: TGCAGCGTTGTGGTAGGGGCCACAGATACGCAGTATTTT

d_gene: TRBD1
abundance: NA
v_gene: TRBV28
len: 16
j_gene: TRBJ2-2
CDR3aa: CASSFFQGARTGELFF
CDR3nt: TGTGCCAGCAGTTTTTTTCAGGGGGCCCGAACCGGGGAGCTGTTTTTT

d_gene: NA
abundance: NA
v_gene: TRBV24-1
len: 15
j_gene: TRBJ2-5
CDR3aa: CATSDSTVDQETQYF
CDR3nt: TGTGCCACCAGTGACTCGACAGTAGACCAAGAGACCCAGTACTTC

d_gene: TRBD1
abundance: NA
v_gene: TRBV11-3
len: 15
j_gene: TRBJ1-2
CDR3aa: CANSGTGGRIGGYTF
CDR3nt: TGTGCCAACTCCGGGACAGGGGGACGAATAGGTGGCTACACCTTC

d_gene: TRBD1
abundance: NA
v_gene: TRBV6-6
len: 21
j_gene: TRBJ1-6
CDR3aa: CASSRQIPLGQASSYNSPLHF
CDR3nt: TGTGCCAGCAGCCGACAGATACCTCTCGGACAGGCGAGCTCCTATAATTCACCCCTCCACTTT

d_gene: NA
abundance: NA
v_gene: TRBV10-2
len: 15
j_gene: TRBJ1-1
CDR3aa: CASINGQTGNTEAFF
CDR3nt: TGCGCCAGCATCAATGGACAGACCGGGAACACTGAAGCTTTCTTT

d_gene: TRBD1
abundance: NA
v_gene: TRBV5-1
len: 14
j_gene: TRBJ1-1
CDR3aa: CASSSDRTNTEAFF
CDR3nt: TGCGCCAGCAGCTCGGACAGGACGAACACTGAAGCTTTCTTT

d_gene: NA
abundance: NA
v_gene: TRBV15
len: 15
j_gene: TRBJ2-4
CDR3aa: CATLEVGAAKNIQYF
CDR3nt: TGTGCCACCTTGGAGGTGGGGGCAGCCAAAAACATTCAGTACTTC

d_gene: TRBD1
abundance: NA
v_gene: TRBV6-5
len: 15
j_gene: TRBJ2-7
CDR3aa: CASRSTGGKAYEQYF
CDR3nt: TGTGCCAGCAGGTCCACAGGGGGCAAAGCCTACGAGCAGTACTTC

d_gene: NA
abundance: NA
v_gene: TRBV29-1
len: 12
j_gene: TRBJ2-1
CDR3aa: CSGGDWRDEQFF
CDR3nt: TGCAGCGGGGGGGACTGGCGGGATGAGCAGTTCTTC

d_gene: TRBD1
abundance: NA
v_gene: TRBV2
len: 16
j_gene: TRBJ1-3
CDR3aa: CASSRDRVLSGNTIYF
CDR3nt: TGTGCCAGCAGTAGGGACAGGGTACTCTCTGGAAACACCATATATTTT

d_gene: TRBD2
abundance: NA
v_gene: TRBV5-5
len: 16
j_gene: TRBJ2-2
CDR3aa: CASSRLAGGNTGELFF
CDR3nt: TGTGCCAGCAGCCGACTAGCGGGGGGCAACACCGGGGAGCTGTTTTTT

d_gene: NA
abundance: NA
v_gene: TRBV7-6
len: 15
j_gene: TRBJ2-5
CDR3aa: CASTVVAGIQETQYF
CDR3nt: TGTGCCAGCACCGTCGTGGCGGGGATACAAGAGACCCAGTACTTC

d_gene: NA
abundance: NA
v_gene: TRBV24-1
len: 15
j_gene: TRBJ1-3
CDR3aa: CATSDARSSGNTIYF
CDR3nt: TGTGCCACCAGTGACGCCCGGAGCTCTGGAAACACCATATATTTT

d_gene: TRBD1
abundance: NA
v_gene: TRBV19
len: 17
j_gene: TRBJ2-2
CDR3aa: CASSPRGRADNTGELFF
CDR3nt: TGTGCCAGTAGTCCAAGGGGGCGGGCAGATAACACCGGGGAGCTGTTTTTT

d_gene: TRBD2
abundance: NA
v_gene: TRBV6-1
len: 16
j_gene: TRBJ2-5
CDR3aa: CASSVTTRGGPETQYF
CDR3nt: TGTGCCAGCAGTGTAACGACCCGGGGGGGCCCGGAGACCCAGTACTTC